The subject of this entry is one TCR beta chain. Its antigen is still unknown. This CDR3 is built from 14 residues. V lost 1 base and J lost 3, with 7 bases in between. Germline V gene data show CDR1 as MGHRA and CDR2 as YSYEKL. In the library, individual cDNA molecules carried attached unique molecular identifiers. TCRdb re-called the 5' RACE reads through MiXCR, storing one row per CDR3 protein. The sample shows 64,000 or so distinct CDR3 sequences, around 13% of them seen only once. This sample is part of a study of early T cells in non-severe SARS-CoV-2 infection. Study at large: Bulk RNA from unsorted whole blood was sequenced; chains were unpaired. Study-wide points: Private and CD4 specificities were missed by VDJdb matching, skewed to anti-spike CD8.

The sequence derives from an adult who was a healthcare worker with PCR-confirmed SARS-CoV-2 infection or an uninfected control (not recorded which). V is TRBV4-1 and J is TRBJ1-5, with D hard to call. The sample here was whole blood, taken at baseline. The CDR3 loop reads CASSQVCYNQPQHF. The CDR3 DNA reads TGCGCCAGCAGCCAAGTTTGTTACAATCAGCCCCAGCATTTT.